This section outlines one T cell receptor beta chain sequence together with its context. Described treatment: around 19 received Ad26.COV2.S at low or high dose, single or two shots; roughly 5 received placebo; per-sample allocation not given. Repertoires come from day 63 after the first vaccine or placebo injection. The study used a vaccine consisting of an Ad26 vector that expressed Wuhan-strain SARS-CoV-2 spike. The junction had 8 bases not matched to a gene; V was cut back by 1 base and J by 4 bases. This CDR3 is built from 17 residues. CDR1 is MGHRA, CDR2 YSYEKL, per germline. The data originate from a study of Ad26.COV2.S vaccination and SARS-CoV-2 variants. Produced via immunoSEQ multiplex PCR; TCRdb's table is partial and in-frame only. The table lists approximately 460,000 clones, 80% to 90% of them singletons.

This material consisted of peripheral blood, taken in a trial of Ad26.COV2.S vaccine versus placebo. The source is a person aged 18-60 years who received the Ad26.COV2.S COVID-19 vaccine or a placebo. The V gene is TRBV4-1, the J gene TRBJ1-5; 9 bases agree with TRBD1. The CDR3 loop reads CASSQGGWGTGNQPQHF. CDR3 in DNA: TGCGCCAGCAGCCAAGGCGGGTGGGGGACAGGGAATCAGCCCCAGCATTTT.